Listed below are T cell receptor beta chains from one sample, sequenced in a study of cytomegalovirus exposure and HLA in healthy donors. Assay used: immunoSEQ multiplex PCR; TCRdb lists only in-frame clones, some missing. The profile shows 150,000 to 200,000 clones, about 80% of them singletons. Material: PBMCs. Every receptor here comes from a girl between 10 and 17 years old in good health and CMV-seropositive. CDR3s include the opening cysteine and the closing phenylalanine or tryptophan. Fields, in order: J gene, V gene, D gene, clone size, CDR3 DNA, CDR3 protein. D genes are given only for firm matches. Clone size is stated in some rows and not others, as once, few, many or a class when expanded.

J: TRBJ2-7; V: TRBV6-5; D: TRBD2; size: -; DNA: TGTGCCAGCAGTCCCCTAGCGGGGACCTCCTACGAGCAGTACTTC; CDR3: CASSPLAGTSYEQYF
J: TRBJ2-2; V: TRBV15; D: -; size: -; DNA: TGTGCAACCCGAGGGCAGCCGAACACCGGGGAGCTGTTTTTT; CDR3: CATRGQPNTGELFF
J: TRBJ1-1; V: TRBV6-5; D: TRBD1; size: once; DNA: TGTGCCAGCTCGCGTAGGACAGGGAACACTGAAGCTTTCTTT; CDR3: CASSRRTGNTEAFF
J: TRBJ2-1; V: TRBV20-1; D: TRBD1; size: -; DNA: TGCAGTGCCGACAGGGCGAATGAGCAGTTCTTC; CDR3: CSADRANEQFF
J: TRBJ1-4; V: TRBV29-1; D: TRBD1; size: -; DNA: TGCAGCGTTTTGTTACAGGGGGCTGGTGAAAAACTGTTTTTT; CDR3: CSVLLQGAGEKLFF
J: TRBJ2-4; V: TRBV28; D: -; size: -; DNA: TGTGCCAGCAGTTTTGTTAGTAGCGGTGCGATTCAGTACTTC; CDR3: CASSFVSSGAIQYF
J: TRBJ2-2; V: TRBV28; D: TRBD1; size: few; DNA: TGTGCCAGCAGTTGGGACAGGGGATCCACCGGGGAGCTGTTTTTT; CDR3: CASSWDRGSTGELFF
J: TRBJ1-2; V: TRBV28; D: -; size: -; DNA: TGTGCCAGCAGTTTATGGGATCGGAAGGGGCGAGATTGTTCTAACTATGGCTACACCTTC; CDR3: CASSLWDRKGRDCSNYGYTF
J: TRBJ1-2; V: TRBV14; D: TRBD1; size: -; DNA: TGTGCCAGCAGCCAAGCCGGGACAGGGGCCGGCGGCTACACCTTC; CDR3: CASSQAGTGAGGYTF
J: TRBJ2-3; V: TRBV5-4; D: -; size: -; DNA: TGTGCCAGCAGCTTGGCCTCTCGAGCAGATACGCAGTATTTT; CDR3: CASSLASRADTQYF
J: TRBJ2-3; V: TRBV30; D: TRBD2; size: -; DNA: TGTGCCTGGATGGGGACTAGCCCCACGCAGTATTTT; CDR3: CAWMGTSPTQYF
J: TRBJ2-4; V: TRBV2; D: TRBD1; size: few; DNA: TGTGCCAGCCTCGACGGAACCGGGACAGGGCTGGGGATTCAGTACTTC; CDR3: CASLDGTGTGLGIQYF
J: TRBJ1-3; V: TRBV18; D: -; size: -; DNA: TGTGCCAGCAACGAAGCAAGGAGCTCTGGAAACACCATATATTTT; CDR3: CASNEARSSGNTIYF
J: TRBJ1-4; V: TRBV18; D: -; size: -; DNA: TGTGCCAGCTCACCAAGCCAGGGTTGGGCTAATGAAAAACTGTTTTTT; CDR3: CASSPSQGWANEKLFF
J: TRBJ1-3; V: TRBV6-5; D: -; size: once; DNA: TGTGCCAGCAGTCCGACAGTGACTGGAAACACCATATATTTT; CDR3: CASSPTVTGNTIYF
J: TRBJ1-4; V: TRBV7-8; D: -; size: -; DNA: TGTGCCAGCAGCCCATGGGGCGGGAATAGTAATGAAAAACTGTTTTTT; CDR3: CASSPWGGNSNEKLFF
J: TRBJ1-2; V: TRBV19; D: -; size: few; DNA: TGTGCCAGTAGTATAGTAAGGGGGATCGCCCCTGACTATGGCTACACCTTC; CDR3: CASSIVRGIAPDYGYTF
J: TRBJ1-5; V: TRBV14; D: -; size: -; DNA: TGTGCCAGCAGCCGGAGGATATTCGATCAGCCCCAGCATTTT; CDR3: CASSRRIFDQPQHF
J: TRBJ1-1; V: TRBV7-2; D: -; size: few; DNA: TGTGCCAGCAGCTTAAACCAGGGGTTAAGGACTGAAGCTTTCTTT; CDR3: CASSLNQGLRTEAFF
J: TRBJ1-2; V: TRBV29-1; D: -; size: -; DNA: TGCAGCGTTGAATACACAACGGGCTATGGCTACACCTTC; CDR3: CSVEYTTGYGYTF
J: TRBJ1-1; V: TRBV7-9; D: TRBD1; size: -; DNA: TGTGCCAGCAGCCCAGGGGGGTTTGGTGAAGCTTTCTTT; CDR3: CASSPGGFGEAFF
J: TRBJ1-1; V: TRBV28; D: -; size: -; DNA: TGTGCCAGCATGTCGGGGGGCCCAAACACTGAAGCTTTCTTT; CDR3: CASMSGGPNTEAFF
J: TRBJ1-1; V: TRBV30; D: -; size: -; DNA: TGTGCCTGGAGTGTACGTATGGGGAGAGACACTGAAGCTTTCTTT; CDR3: CAWSVRMGRDTEAFF
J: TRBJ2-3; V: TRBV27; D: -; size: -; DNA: TGTGCCAGCAGTCCTATCCCCCGCACAGATACGCAGTATTTT; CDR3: CASSPIPRTDTQYF
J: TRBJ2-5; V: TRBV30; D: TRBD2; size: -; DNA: TGTGCCTGGAGTGTATGGCGGACTAGCGGCACTCAAGAGACCCAGTACTTC; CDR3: CAWSVWRTSGTQETQYF
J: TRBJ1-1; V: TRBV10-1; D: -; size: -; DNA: TGCGCCAGCAGTGAGCAGGTGGACACTGAAGCTTTCTTT; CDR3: CASSEQVDTEAFF
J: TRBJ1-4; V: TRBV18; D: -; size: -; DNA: TGTGCCAGCTCCCTAGAGGTGTCGGGAGTAGGTGAAAAACTGTTTTTT; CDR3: CASSLEVSGVGEKLFF
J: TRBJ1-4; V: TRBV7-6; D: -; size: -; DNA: TGTGCCAGCAGCCAATTTGGAGGTTCTGGACTGTTTTTT; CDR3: CASSQFGGSGLFF
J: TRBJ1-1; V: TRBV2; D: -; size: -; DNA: TGTGCCAGCAGAGACAGGTTAGTTGGAGCCGCGTGGTTT; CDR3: CASRDRLVGAAWF
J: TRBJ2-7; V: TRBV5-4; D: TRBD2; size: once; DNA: TGTGCCAGCAGCCCCTGGGCGGGAGGGACCTACGAGCAGTACTTC; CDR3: CASSPWAGGTYEQYF
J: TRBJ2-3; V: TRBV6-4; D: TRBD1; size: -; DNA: TGTGCCAACAAAAAAGGGGGCGCTGGCACAGATACGCAGTATTTT; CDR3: CANKKGGAGTDTQYF
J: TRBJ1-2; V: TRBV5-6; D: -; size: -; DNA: TGTGCCAGCAGCTTGGGGTTCAGTGGCGGCTATGGCTACACCTTC; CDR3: CASSLGFSGGYGYTF
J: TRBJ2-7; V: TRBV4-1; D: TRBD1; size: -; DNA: TGCGCCAGCAGCCAAGATAGTGGGACAGGGTCCCACGAGCAGTACTTC; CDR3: CASSQDSGTGSHEQYF
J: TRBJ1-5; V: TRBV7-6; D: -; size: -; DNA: TGTGCCAGCGGAAGGGCGGAGGATCAGCCCCAGCATTTT; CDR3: CASGRAEDQPQHF
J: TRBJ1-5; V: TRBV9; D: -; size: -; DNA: TGTGCCAGCAGCGTAGGGCCCAATCAGCCCCAGCATTTT; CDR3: CASSVGPNQPQHF
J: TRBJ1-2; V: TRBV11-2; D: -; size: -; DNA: TGTGCCAGCAGATTAACAGGGTTGCGCAGGAACTATGGCTACACCTTC; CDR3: CASRLTGLRRNYGYTF
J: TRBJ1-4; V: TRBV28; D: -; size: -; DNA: TGTGCCAGCAGTTTAACGCCAGCAACTAATGAAAAACTGTTTTTT; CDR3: CASSLTPATNEKLFF
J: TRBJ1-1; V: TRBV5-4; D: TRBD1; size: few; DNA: TGTGCCAGCAGCTCCCCGGGACAGGTGAACTTGAACACTGAAGCTTTCTTT; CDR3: CASSSPGQVNLNTEAFF
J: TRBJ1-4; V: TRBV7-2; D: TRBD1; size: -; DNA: TGTGCCAGCAGCCTATACTGGGACAGGGGGCGTGAAAAACTGTTTTTT; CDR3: CASSLYWDRGREKLFF
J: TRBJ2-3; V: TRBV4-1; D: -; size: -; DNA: TGCGCCAGCAGCCAAGCACCCGGACTTCGAAACACAGATACGCAGTATTTT; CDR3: CASSQAPGLRNTDTQYF
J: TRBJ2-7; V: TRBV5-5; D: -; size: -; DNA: TGTGCCAGCTCACGGTCCGGCGCAGACTACTACGAGCAGTACTTC; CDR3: CASSRSGADYYEQYF
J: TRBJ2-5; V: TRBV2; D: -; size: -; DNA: TGTGCCACCGGGCCAGGACTGCCGCTTCAAGAGACCCAGTACTTC; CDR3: CATGPGLPLQETQYF
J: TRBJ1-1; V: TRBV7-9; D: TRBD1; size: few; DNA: TGTGCCAGCAGCTCAGGACAGGGCTGGACTGAAGCTTTCTTT; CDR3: CASSSGQGWTEAFF
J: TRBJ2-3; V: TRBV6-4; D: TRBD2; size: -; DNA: TGTGCCAGCAGTGCCTCAGCGGGAGGCACAGATACGCAGTATTTT; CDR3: CASSASAGGTDTQYF
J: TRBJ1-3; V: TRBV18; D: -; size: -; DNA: TGTGCCAGCTCACCTCGCGGGGGCGGAAACACCATATATTTT; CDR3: CASSPRGGGNTIYF
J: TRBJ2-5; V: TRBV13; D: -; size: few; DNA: TGTGCCAGCAGCGTACAGGGACGGCAAGAGACCCAGTACTTC; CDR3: CASSVQGRQETQYF
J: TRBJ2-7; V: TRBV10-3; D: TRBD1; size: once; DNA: TGTGCCACCCGAAACTTGACAGGGACCTACGAGCAGTACTTC; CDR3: CATRNLTGTYEQYF
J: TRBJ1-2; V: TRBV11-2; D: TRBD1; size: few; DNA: TGTGCCAGCAGCCCTAGTCCGACAGGGCTCTATGGCTACACCTTC; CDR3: CASSPSPTGLYGYTF
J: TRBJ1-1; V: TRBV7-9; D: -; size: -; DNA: TGTGCCAGCAGCCAGAACCTGTACAGGAACACTGAAGCTTTCTTT; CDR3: CASSQNLYRNTEAFF
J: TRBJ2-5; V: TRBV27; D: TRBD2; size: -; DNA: TGTGCCAGCAGCCCCGACCACCTAGCGGGAGAGACCCAGTACTTC; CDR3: CASSPDHLAGETQYF
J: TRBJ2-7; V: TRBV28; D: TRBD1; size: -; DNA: TGTGCCAGCAGTTTTAAGGGAAGACAGGGGGCCTACGAGCAGTACTTC; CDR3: CASSFKGRQGAYEQYF
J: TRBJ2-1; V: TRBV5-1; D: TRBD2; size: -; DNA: TGCGCCAGCAGCTTGATTTGGCGGGGGAACAATGAGCAGTTCTTC; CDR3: CASSLIWRGNNEQFF
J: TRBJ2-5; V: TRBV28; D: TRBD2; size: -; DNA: TGTGCCAGCAGTTTACCGGGGAGGGCCCATGAGACCCAGTACTTC; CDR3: CASSLPGRAHETQYF
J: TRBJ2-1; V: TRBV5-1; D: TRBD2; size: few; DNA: TGCGCCAGCAGCTACAGCGGGGGTTACAATGAGCAGTTCTTC; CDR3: CASSYSGGYNEQFF
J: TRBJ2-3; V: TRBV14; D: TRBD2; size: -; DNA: TGTGCCAGCAGCCAAAGGACTAGCGGAGATACGCAGTATTTT; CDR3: CASSQRTSGDTQYF
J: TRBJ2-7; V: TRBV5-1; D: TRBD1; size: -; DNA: TGCGCCAGCACCCCCGGGACAGGGGGCCACGAGCAGTACTTC; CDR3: CASTPGTGGHEQYF